The 27 T cell receptor beta chains presented below share a single source sample, sequenced in a study of Graves' ophthalmopathy and Graves' hyperthyroidism. The authors amplified TCR beta CDR3 regions, and they did so from RNA transcripts for repertoire sequencing. HTBI-primed RT-PCR formed the first round, and a multiplex PCR formed the second. TCRdb re-derived calls from the multiplex PCR reads in MiXCR, one entry per CDR3 protein. The profile shows almost 400,000 distinct CDR3 sequences, approximately 20% of them singletons. The sequencing input was peripheral blood. Source of these receptors: a woman between 18 and 29 years old with Graves' ophthalmopathy.

This clonotype came up many times. The chain uses TRBV6-5 and TRBJ1-6; 8 bases agree with TRBD1. V lost 0 bases and J lost 7; bases outside the gene matches: 5. The CDR3 loop spans 16 amino acids. Germline-derived CDR1 and CDR2 are MNHEY and SVGAGI. The DNA of the CDR3 is TGTGCCAGCAGTTACTCCCAGGGGGCCGCCAATTCACCCCTCCACTTT. Encoded protein: CASSYSQGAANSPLHF.

This chain uses TRBV20-1 with TRBJ2-7, with TRBD1 matching 11 bases. After removal of 3 bases from V and 5 bases from J, the junction contained 6 bases not matched to a gene. The CDR3 is 14 amino acids. Looked up from germline, CDR1 is DFQATT and CDR2 is SNEGSKA (reference sequence). In DNA, the CDR3 is TGCAGTGCTAGGAGGGGACAGGGGGGCCACGAGCAGTACTTC. It specifies CSARRGQGGHEQYF.

This clonotype was detected ten times or more. At one end, the junction sequence differs from germline, possibly due to a read error. The genes are TRBV20-1 and TRBJ1-5; D unclear. The CDR3 totals 15 residues. Germline values: CDR1 DFQATT, CDR2 SNEGSKA (reference sequence). CDR3 in amino acids: CSASGQIYSDQPQHF. CDR3 coding DNA: TGCAGTGCTAGCGGGCAGATTTATAGCGATCAGCCCCAGCATTTT.

In this sample, this clonotype turned up many times. This sequence joins TRBV5-1 and TRBJ1-4; D is ambiguous. Germline V CDR1 and CDR2: SGHRS, YFSETQ. The CDR3 totals 15 residues. V was trimmed by 3 bases and J by 0 bases, leaving 9 bases between them. The CDR3 nucleotides read TGCGCCAGCAGCTGGTGGGGATCAACTAATGAAAAACTGTTTTTT. The encoded protein is CASSWWGSTNEKLFF.

This clonotype was observed many times. V is TRBV20-1 and J is TRBJ2-7; D gene uncertain. The CDR3 spans 14 residues. V lost 4 bases and J 1 base, leaving 14 bases between the germline ends. The germline CDR1 and CDR2 sequences are DFQATT and SNEGSKA (reference sequence). In nucleotides, the CDR3 is TGCAGTGCTACGGCAAGACTCGGATCCTACGAGCAGTACTTC. This sequence encodes CSATARLGSYEQYF.

This clonotype was recorded many times. V is TRBV28 and J is TRBJ1-1, with D maybe TRBD1 (5 bases). The CDR3 contains 14 residues. The germline CDR1 and CDR2 sequences are MDHEN and SYDVKM. Trimming removed 10 bases at V and 0 bases at J, with 15 bases between. The CDR3 spells CATQFVRVNTEAFF. CDR3 nucleotides: TGTGCCACCCAGTTTGTCAGGGTGAACACTGAAGCTTTCTTT. Full variable domain (missing parts from reference TRBV28 and TRBJ1-1): DVKVTQSSRYLVKRTGEKVFLECVQDMDHENMFWYRQDPGLGLRLIYFSYDVKMKEKGDIPEGYSVSREKKERFSLILESASTNQTSMYLCATQFVRVNTEAFFGQGTRLTVV.

Many counts were recorded for this clonotype. This chain joins TRBV29-1 and TRBJ2-7; 7 bases align to TRBD1. V trimming: 5 bases; J trimming: 5 bases; junction bases outside the gene matches: 6. CDR3 length: 12 residues. Germline loops: CDR1 SQVTM, CDR2 ANQGSEA. CDR3 protein: CSVMTGPHEQYF. The CDR3, as DNA: TGCAGCGTTATGACAGGGCCCCACGAGCAGTACTTC.

This clonotype was counted many times. V is TRBV7-2 and J is TRBJ2-7; 7 bases are a match to TRBD2. Germline trimming cut 8 bases from V and 0 bases from J; bases unmatched to any gene: 4. From germline, CDR1 is SGHTA and CDR2 FQGNSA. The CDR3 is 13 residues long. CDR3 loop: CASRLASSYEQYF. The CDR3 DNA is TGTGCCAGCCGACTAGCTTCCTCCTACGAGCAGTACTTC.

This clonotype was seen ten or more times. J is TRBJ1-3 and V is TRBV10-3, with D maybe TRBD1 (6 bases). This CDR3 spans 18 amino acids. Germline values: CDR1 ENHRY, CDR2 SYGVKD. Trimming removed 3 bases at V and 4 bases at J, with 22 bases between. The CDR3 bases are TGTGCCATCAGTGAATTCGCCGGGGGCGCCATTTCGGGAAACACCATATATTTT. It codes for CAISEFAGGAISGNTIYF.

This clonotype was counted at least ten times. The J gene is TRBJ1-2, the V gene TRBV6-5, with a tentative D call TRBD1 (5 bases). The V end lost 2 bases, the J end lost 1 base, and 14 bases lay between the germline ends. Per the germline V gene, CDR1 is MNHEY and CDR2 is SVGAGI. The CDR3 is made up of 16 amino acids. This chain's CDR3 is CASSYGSQGSNYGYTF. In DNA, the CDR3 is TGTGCCAGCAGTTACGGTAGTCAGGGAAGTAACTATGGCTACACCTTC.

The V call is TRBV4-1, the J call TRBJ2-2; the D is unclear. This CDR3 comprises 13 residues. Between the trimmed V and J ends, which lost 1 base and 4 bases, there was a span of 4 bases. The germline gives CDR1 MGHRA, CDR2 YSYEKL. The DNA of the CDR3 is TGCGCCAGCAGCCAAGGACCCACCGGGGAGCTGTTTTTT. It is translated as CASSQGPTGELFF.

This clonotype has at least ten counts. The chain employs TRBV28 and TRBJ1-1; D uncertain. With 2 bases removed from V and 1 base from J, the gap between germline ends came to 5 bases. The CDR3 consists of 13 residues. Germline assignment: CDR1 MDHEN and CDR2 SYDVKM. CDR3 in amino acids: CASSLTRNTEAFF. Here the CDR3 DNA reads TGTGCCAGCAGTTTAACGAGGAACACTGAAGCTTTCTTT.

There are many counts of this clonotype. The chain uses TRBV6-1 and TRBJ2-7; 8 nucleotides line up with TRBD2. The CDR3 consists of 15 residues. Germline CDR1 reads MNHNS; CDR2 reads SASEGT. V trimming: 1 base; J trimming: 4 bases; junction bases outside the gene matches: 6. CDR3 coding DNA: TGTGCCAGCAGTGAAGTGGCGGGAGGTCTTTACGAGCAGTACTTC. Encoded protein: CASSEVAGGLYEQYF.

At least ten counts were recorded for this clonotype. The V call is TRBV5-1, the J call TRBJ2-5, with D possibly being TRBD1 (5 bases). Trimming cost V 1 base and J 4 bases, with 17 bases left between them. CDR1 and CDR2 from the germline V gene are SGHRS and YFSETQ. CDR3 size: 16 residues. The CDR3 here is CASSLSPIDSLETQYF. CDR3 bases: TGCGCCAGCAGCTTGAGCCCAATAGACAGTTTAGAGACCCAGTACTTC. The variable domain in full, completed from reference TRBV5-1 and TRBJ2-5, reads KAGVTQTPRYLIKTRGQQVTLSCSPISGHRSVSWYQQTPGQGLQFLFEYFSETQRNKGNFPGRFSGRQFSNSRSEMNVSTLELGDSALYLCASSLSPIDSLETQYFGPGTRLLVL.

The chain is built from TRBV12-5 and TRBJ2-7, with 8 bases fitting TRBD1. Per the germline V gene, CDR1 is LGHNT and CDR2 is FRNRAP. This CDR3 has 13 residues. V gave up 9 bases and J gave up 7 bases; unmatched junction bases: 11. The CDR3 DNA reads as TGTGCTAGACACAGGACAGGGTCGTTTGAGCAGTACTTC. Translating gives CARHRTGSFEQYF.

This clonotype was counted at least ten times. The chain carries TRBV12-3 or TRBV12-4 and TRBJ1-6; D may be TRBD1 (6 bases). The V and J ends lost 6 bases and 7 bases respectively, with 16 bases between them. The CDR3 has 15 residues. The CDR3, as DNA: TGTGCCAGCAGAGAAAGAACAGGGTCCAATTCACCCCTCCACTTT. It is translated as CASRERTGSNSPLHF.

This clonotype was found many times. The V call is TRBV7-2, the J call TRBJ1-1; tentative D call: TRBD1 (5 bases). CDR1 is SGHTA and CDR2 is FQGNSA in the germline V gene. Trimming took 1 base from V and 6 from J, leaving 9 bases between them. This CDR3 comprises 13 residues. The CDR3, as DNA: TGTGCCAGCAGCTTAGAGGGACCCGCTGAAGCTTTCTTT. It is translated as CASSLEGPAEAFF.

This clonotype was seen ten or more times. The chain links TRBV11-2 to TRBJ2-5, with 7 bases matching TRBD2. This CDR3 contains 17 residues. Germline CDR1 reads SGHAT; CDR2 reads FQNNGV. V lost 5 bases, J lost 2 bases, and 14 bases stayed unmatched. CDR3 protein: CASSRPLARGEQETQYF. The CDR3 DNA is TGTGCCAGCAGCCGACCCCTTGCCCGGGGGGAGCAAGAGACCCAGTACTTC. Drawing the rest from reference TRBV11-2 and TRBJ2-5, the complete variable domain is EAGVAQSPRYKIIEKRQSVAFWCNPISGHATLYWYQQILGQGPKLLIQFQNNGVVDDSQLPKDRFSAERLKGVDSTLKIQPAKLEDSAVYLCASSRPLARGEQETQYFGPGTRLLVL.

This clonotype occurred many times. This sequence joins TRBV27 and TRBJ1-5, with D possibly TRBD1 on 5 matching bases. The germline CDR1 and CDR2 sequences are MNHEY and SMNVEV (reference sequence). Trimming shortened V by 4 bases and J by 4 bases, and 8 bases separated the two germline ends. This CDR3 spans 13 amino acids. The CDR3 loop is CASSWAGNQPQHF. CDR3 nucleotide sequence: TGTGCCAGCAGTTGGGCAGGGAATCAGCCCCAGCATTTT.

This clonotype was seen ten or more times. The chain uses TRBV4-3 and TRBJ1-2; possible D gene TRBD1, 6 bases. Germline V gene sequence: CDR1 LGHNA, CDR2 YSLEER. The CDR3 has 14 amino acids. Trimming shortened V by 0 bases and J by 6 bases, and 11 bases separated the two germline ends. The chain's CDR3 is CASSQDRGHDGYTF. The CDR3 bases are TGCGCCAGCAGCCAAGATCGGGGACACGATGGCTACACCTTC.

This clonotype was counted ten times or more. The V and J genes are TRBV28 and TRBJ2-5; D tentatively reads TRBD1 or TRBD2 (6 bases each). Trimming removed 7 bases at V and 0 bases at J, with 15 bases between. The germline V gene has CDR1 MDHEN and CDR2 SYDVKM. The length of the CDR3 is 15 residues. The CDR3 sequence is CASTNRGGYQETQYF. CDR3 nucleotides: TGTGCCAGCACCAATAGAGGGGGGTACCAAGAGACCCAGTACTTC. The entire variable domain, with the rest obtained from reference TRBV28 and TRBJ2-5, is as follows: DVKVTQSSRYLVKRTGEKVFLECVQDMDHENMFWYRQDPGLGLRLIYFSYDVKMKEKGDIPEGYSVSREKKERFSLILESASTNQTSMYLCASTNRGGYQETQYFGPGTRLLVL.

The gene calls are TRBV6-2 or TRBV6-3 and TRBJ2-2; TRBD1 aligns across 11 bases. This CDR3 contains 18 residues. V shed 0 bases, J shed 3 bases, and the junction held 6 bases outside the gene matches. Germline lookup yields CDR1 MNHEY and CDR2 SVGEGT. The CDR3 DNA is TGTGCCAGCAGTTACTCCTTACCGGGACAGGGGGACACCGGGGAGCTGTTTTTT. It translates to CASSYSLPGQGDTGELFF.

In this sample, this clonotype turned up many times. The chain uses TRBV7-2 and TRBJ1-1; 9 bases match TRBD1. Germline V CDR1 and CDR2: SGHTA, FQGNSA. Losses at the gene ends were 1 base for V and 0 bases for J; bases not matched to a gene: 9. The CDR3 has 18 residues. CDR3 coding DNA: TGTGCCAGCAGCTTAGGAAGGGGGACAGGGACTTTGAACACTGAAGCTTTCTTT. Protein sequence: CASSLGRGTGTLNTEAFF.

This clonotype was seen repeatedly, ten times or more. The chain links TRBV14 to TRBJ2-2; possibly TRBD2 for D (6 bases). The germline V gene has CDR1 SGHDN and CDR2 FVKESK. V lost 5 bases and J lost 4, with 26 bases in between. The CDR3 runs to 19 residues. CDR3 region: CASSSWGDERRWGTGELFF. The CDR3 DNA sequence: TGTGCCAGCAGCTCGTGGGGGGACGAAAGACGATGGGGCACCGGGGAGCTGTTTTTT.

This clonotype was recorded at least ten times. The chain recombines TRBV24-1 with TRBJ2-2; perhaps TRBD2 as D (6 bases). CDR3 length equals 16 residues. CDR1 KGHDR and CDR2 SFDVKD come from the germline V gene. The ends were cut back, 8 bases at V and 0 bases at J, with 15 bases in the middle. DNA of the CDR3: TGTGCCACCACTGCGCGGGGACCCTCGAACACCGGGGAGCTGTTTTTT. Protein sequence: CATTARGPSNTGELFF.

The V and J genes are TRBV6-2 or TRBV6-3 and TRBJ2-5; D is undetermined. This CDR3 has 13 amino acids. Between the trimmed V and J ends, which lost 5 bases and 2 bases, there was a span of 9 bases. Germline V lookup: CDR1 MNHEY, CDR2 SVGEGT. The CDR3 region is CASSRADQETQYF. As DNA, the CDR3 is TGTGCCAGCAGTCGGGCAGATCAAGAGACCCAGTACTTC.

This clonotype has ten or more counts. The chain couples TRBV6-2 or TRBV6-3 to TRBJ2-2; 10 bases are shared with TRBD1. The V gene end was trimmed by 7 bases and the J gene end by 6 bases; junction bases not matched to a gene: 5. This CDR3 has 14 amino acids. Germline CDR1 reads MNHEY; CDR2 reads SVGEGT. The CDR3 nucleotides are TGTGCCAGCAAGGGACAGGGGATGGCCGGGGAGCTGTTTTTT. Protein product: CASKGQGMAGELFF.